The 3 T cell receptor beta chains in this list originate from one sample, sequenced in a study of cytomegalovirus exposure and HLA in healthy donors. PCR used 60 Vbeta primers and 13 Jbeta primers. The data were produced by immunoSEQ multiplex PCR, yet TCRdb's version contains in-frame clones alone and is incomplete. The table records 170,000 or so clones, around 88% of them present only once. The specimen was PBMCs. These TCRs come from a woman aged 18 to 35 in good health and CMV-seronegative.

This CDR3 is CASSLGDIKETQYF. The CDR3 bases are TGTGCCAGCAGCTTAGGGGACATTAAAGAGACCCAGTACTTC. The chain recombines TRBV7-9 with TRBJ2-5, with a tentative D call TRBD1 (6 bases). Per germline, CDR1 SEHNR and CDR2 FQNEAQ (reference sequence). V was cut by 1 base and J by 3 bases, with 9 bases left in between. The CDR3 sequence is 14 residues long.

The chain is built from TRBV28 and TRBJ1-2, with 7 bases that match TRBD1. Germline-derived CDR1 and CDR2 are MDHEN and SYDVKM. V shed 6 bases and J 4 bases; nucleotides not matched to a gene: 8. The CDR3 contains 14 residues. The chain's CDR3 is CASRSGQRVYGYTF. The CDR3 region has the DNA TGTGCCAGCAGGTCGGGACAGCGCGTCTATGGCTACACCTTC.

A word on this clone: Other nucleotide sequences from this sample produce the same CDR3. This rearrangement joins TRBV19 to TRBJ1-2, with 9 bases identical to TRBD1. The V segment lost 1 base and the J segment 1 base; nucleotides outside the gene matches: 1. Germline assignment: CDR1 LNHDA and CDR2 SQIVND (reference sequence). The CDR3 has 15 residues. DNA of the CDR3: TGTGCCAGTAGTATAGCGGGACAGGGTAACTATGGCTACACCTTC. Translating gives CASSIAGQGNYGYTF.